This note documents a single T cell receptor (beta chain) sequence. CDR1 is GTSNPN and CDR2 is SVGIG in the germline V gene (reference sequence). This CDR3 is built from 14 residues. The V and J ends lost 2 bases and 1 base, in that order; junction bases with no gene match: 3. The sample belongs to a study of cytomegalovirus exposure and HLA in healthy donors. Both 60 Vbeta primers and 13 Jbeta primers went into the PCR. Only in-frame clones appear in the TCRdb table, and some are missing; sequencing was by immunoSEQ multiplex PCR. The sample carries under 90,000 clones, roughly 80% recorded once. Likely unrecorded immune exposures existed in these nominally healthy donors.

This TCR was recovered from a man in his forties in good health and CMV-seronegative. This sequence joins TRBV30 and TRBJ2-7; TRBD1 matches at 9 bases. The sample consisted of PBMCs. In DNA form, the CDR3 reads TGTGCCTGGAGTATAGGGACAGGGTCCTACGAGCAGTACTTC. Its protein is CAWSIGTGSYEQYF. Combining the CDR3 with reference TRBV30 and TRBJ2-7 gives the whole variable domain SQTIHQWPATLVQPVGSPLSLECTVEGTSNPNLYWYRQAAGRGLQLLFYSVGIGQISSEVPQNLSASRPQDRQFILSSKKLLLSDSGFYLCAWSIGTGSYEQYFGPGTRLTVT.